The T cell receptor beta chain under discussion was sequenced for a study of monozygotic twins with cystic fibrosis. Trimming cost V 0 bases and J 5 bases, with 4 bases left between them. The V gene's germline CDR1 is DFQATT and CDR2 SNEGSKA (reference sequence). This CDR3 has 11 residues. Libraries were prepared by immunoSEQ multiplex PCR; TCRdb keeps only in-frame clonotypes and omits some of them. Altogether about 20,000 clones are present, 90% to 97% being singletons, with the ten largest covering approximately 0.67%. The sequence was collected from a girl aged 2-10 years with cystic fibrosis. J is TRBJ2-5 and V is TRBV20-1, with D hard to call. Sequencing was performed on blood. CDR3 residues: CSARDRETQYF. CDR3 DNA: TGCAGTGCTAGAGACCGGGAGACCCAGTACTTC.